The entry below gives a single T cell receptor (beta chain) sequence along with its context. Produced via immunoSEQ multiplex PCR; TCRdb's table is partial and in-frame only. The sample has approximately 440,000 clones, around 90% seen once; the top ten hold approximately 0.7%. This entry comes from a study of blood T cell repertoires in COVID-19. The CDR3 covers 12 residues. V lost 5 bases, J lost 5 bases, and 7 bases lay in between. Per the germline V gene, CDR1 is SGHVS and CDR2 is FQNEAQ. This clonotype originated in a woman younger than 35 who had recovered from COVID-19. The chain has TRBV7-8 and TRBJ2-1; D is ambiguous. Specimen: PBMCs or T cells enriched from blood (not recorded which). CDR3 region: CASSRRDNEQFF. DNA of the CDR3: TGTGCCAGCAGCCGACGAGACAATGAGCAGTTCTTC.